This passage covers 8 T cell receptor beta chains from one sample sequenced in a study of blood T cell repertoires in COVID-19. Method: immunoSEQ multiplex PCR; TCRdb's copy keeps in-frame clones and lacks some. The table has approximately 190,000 clones, about 80% seen once. The source material was peripheral blood. These receptors were taken from a human donor with acute or convalescent COVID-19. The donor label of this sample is uncertain.

The chain joins TRBV27 to TRBJ2-2, with TRBD2 identical over 7 bases. With 5 bases clipped from V and 3 bases from J, the junction kept 6 bases outside the gene matches. The CDR3 is 15 residues long. Looked up from germline, CDR1 is MNHEY and CDR2 is SMNVEV (reference sequence). Written as DNA, the CDR3 is TGTGCCAGCAGTCTCCAGCGGGACTACACCGGGGAGCTGTTTTTT. This gives the protein CASSLQRDYTGELFF.

This rearrangement joins TRBV5-1 to TRBJ1-4; D remains ambiguous. Germline CDR1 SGHRS, CDR2 YFSETQ. The V gene lost 0 bases and the J gene lost 0 bases, with 6 bases spanning the gap. The CDR3 length is 15 residues. CDR3 residues: CASSLAPTTNEKLFF. The CDR3 nucleotides are TGCGCCAGCAGCTTGGCCCCTACAACTAATGAAAAACTGTTTTTT.

The chain carries TRBV19 and TRBJ1-1; 8 nucleotides agree with TRBD1. From germline, CDR1 is LNHDA and CDR2 SQIVND (reference sequence). The trim removed 1 base at V and 1 base at J, leaving 5 bases unmatched. The CDR3 consists of 16 residues. CDR3 in amino acids: CASSIARTGPNTEAFF. In nucleotides, the CDR3 is TGTGCCAGTAGTATAGCTCGGACAGGGCCGAACACTGAAGCTTTCTTT.

A few counts support this clone. CDR3: CASSAASGPLYEQYF. The CDR3 nucleotides read TGTGCCAGCAGCGCCGCTAGCGGGCCACTCTACGAGCAGTACTTC. The chain is built from TRBV11-2 and TRBJ2-7; TRBD2 aligns across 8 bases. Unmatched junction bases numbered 9, after V lost 5 bases and J lost 3 bases. The V gene's germline CDR1 is SGHAT and CDR2 FQNNGV. The CDR3 has 15 amino acids.

The chain employs TRBV19 and TRBJ2-7; the D gene is possibly TRBD2 (6 bases). Per germline, CDR1 LNHDA and CDR2 SQIVND (reference sequence). Between the trimmed V and J ends, which lost 3 bases and 1 base, there was a span of 13 bases. This CDR3 contains 15 residues. CDR3 nucleotides: TGTGCCAGTAGTATCAGCGGCGGGAAATCCTACGAGCAGTACTTC. Protein sequence: CASSISGGKSYEQYF.

V is TRBV6-2 or TRBV6-3 and J is TRBJ2-3; a weak D match, TRBD2 (5 bases). Trimming stripped 0 bases from V and 1 base from J, with 11 bases between. This CDR3 comprises 16 residues. Germline V gene data show CDR1 as MNHEY and CDR2 as SVGEGT. The CDR3 reads CASSYSKTGGTDTQYF. The CDR3 bases are TGTGCCAGCAGTTACTCGAAAACCGGGGGCACAGATACGCAGTATTTT.

The genes are TRBV28 and TRBJ2-7, with a tentative D call TRBD1 (5 bases). The germline CDR1 and CDR2 sequences are MDHEN and SYDVKM. This CDR3 is 14 amino acids long. V lost 4 bases to trimming and J lost 5 bases, with 15 bases between them. This CDR3 reads CASSSPRVIHEQYF. The CDR3 bases are TGTGCCAGCAGTTCTCCCAGGGTCATCCACGAGCAGTACTTC.

The chain couples TRBV29-1 to TRBJ1-6; 7 bases are shared with TRBD1. J gave up 7 bases and V 5 bases, and 8 bases lay outside the gene matches. The CDR3 covers 14 residues. In germline, CDR1 is SQVTM, CDR2 ANQGSEA. The CDR3 DNA sequence: TGCAGCGTTACGACAGGGTACCAGAATTCACCCCTCCACTTT. It specifies CSVTTGYQNSPLHF.